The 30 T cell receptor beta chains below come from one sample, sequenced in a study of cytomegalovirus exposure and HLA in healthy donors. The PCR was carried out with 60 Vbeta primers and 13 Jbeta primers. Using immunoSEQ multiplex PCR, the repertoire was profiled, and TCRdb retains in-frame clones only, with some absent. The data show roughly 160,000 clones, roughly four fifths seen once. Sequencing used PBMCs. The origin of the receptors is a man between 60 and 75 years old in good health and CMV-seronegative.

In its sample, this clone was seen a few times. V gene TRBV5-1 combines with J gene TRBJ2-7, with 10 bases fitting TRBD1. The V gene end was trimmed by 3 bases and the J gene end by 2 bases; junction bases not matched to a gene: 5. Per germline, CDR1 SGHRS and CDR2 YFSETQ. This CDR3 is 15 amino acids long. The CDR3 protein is CASSSGTGAPYEQYF. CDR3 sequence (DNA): TGCGCCAGCAGCTCCGGGACAGGGGCGCCCTACGAGCAGTACTTC. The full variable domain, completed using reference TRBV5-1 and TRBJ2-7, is KAGVTQTPRYLIKTRGQQVTLSCSPISGHRSVSWYQQTPGQGLQFLFEYFSETQRNKGNFPGRFSGRQFSNSRSEMNVSTLELGDSALYLCASSSGTGAPYEQYFGPGTRLTVT.

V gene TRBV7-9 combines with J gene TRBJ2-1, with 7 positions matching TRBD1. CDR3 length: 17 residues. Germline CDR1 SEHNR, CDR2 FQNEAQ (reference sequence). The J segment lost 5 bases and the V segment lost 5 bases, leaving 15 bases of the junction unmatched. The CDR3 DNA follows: TGTGCCAGCAGCCCAAAGCCGGGACAGCTCTGGGACAATGAGCAGTTCTTC. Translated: CASSPKPGQLWDNEQFF.

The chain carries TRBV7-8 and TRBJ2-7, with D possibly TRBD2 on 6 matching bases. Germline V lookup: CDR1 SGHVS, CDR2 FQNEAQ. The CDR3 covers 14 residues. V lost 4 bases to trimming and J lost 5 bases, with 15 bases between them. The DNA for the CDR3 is TGTGCCAGCAGCTCCGTGGGTAGCGGCAACGAGCAGTACTTC. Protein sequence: CASSSVGSGNEQYF.

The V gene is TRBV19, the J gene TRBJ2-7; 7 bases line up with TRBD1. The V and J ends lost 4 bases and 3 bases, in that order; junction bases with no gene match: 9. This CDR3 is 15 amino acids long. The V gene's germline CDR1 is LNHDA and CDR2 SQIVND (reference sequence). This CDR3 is CASSTTGSPDYEQYF. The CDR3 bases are TGTGCCAGTAGTACGACAGGGTCCCCCGACTACGAGCAGTACTTC.

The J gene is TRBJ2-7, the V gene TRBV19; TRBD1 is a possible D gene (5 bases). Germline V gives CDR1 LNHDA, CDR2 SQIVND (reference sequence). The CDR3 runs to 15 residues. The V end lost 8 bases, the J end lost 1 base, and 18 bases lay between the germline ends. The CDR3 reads CASSDPQGWSYEQYF. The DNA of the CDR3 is TGTGCCAGTTCCGACCCCCAGGGTTGGTCCTACGAGCAGTACTTC.

The CDR3 DNA sequence: TGTGCCAGCAGCGTCGACAGGAACTCCTACGAGCAGTACTTC. Translation gives CASSVDRNSYEQYF. The genes are TRBV7-7 and TRBJ2-7; D possibly corresponds to TRBD1 (6 bases). V lost 5 bases, J lost 0 bases, and 11 bases lay in between. The CDR3 loop spans 14 amino acids. Germline CDR1 reads SSHAT; CDR2 reads FNYEAQ (reference sequence).

In DNA, the CDR3 is TGTGCCAGTAGCCTCCGGGACAGAACCTACGAGCAGTACTTC. This codes for CASSLRDRTYEQYF. The V call is TRBV19, the J call TRBJ2-7; 7 bases fit TRBD1. Germline CDR1 and CDR2: LNHDA and SQIVND (reference sequence). J was trimmed by 2 bases and V by 6 bases; bases with no gene match: 7. This CDR3 contains 14 residues.

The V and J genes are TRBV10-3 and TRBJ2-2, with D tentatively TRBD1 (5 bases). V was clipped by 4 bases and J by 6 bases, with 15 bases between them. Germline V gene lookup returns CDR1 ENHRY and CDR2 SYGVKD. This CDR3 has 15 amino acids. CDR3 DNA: TGTGCCATCAGTGGATTCACAGGTGGCGCCGGGGAGCTGTTTTTT. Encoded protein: CAISGFTGGAGELFF.

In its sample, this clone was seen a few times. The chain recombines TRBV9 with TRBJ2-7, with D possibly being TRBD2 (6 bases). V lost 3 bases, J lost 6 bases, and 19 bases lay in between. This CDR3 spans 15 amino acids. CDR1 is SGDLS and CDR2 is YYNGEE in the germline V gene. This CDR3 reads CASSAPESRRAEQYF. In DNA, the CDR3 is TGTGCCAGCAGCGCCCCAGAGTCCCGGAGGGCCGAGCAGTACTTC.

CDR3 loop: CASSLGPGTQYEQYF. In nucleotides, the CDR3 is TGTGCCAGCAGCCTGGGGCCCGGGACTCAATACGAGCAGTACTTC. The chain links TRBV11-2 to TRBJ2-7, with D maybe TRBD2 (6 bases). The CDR3 is made up of 15 amino acids. Looked up from germline, CDR1 is SGHAT and CDR2 is FQNNGV. Trimming removed 5 bases at V and 4 bases at J, with 18 bases between.

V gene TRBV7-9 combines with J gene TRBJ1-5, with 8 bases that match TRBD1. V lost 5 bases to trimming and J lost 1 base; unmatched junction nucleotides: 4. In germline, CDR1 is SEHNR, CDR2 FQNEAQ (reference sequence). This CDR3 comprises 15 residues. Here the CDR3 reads CASSQGTGSNQPQHF. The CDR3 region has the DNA TGTGCCAGCAGCCAGGGGACAGGAAGCAATCAGCCCCAGCATTTT.

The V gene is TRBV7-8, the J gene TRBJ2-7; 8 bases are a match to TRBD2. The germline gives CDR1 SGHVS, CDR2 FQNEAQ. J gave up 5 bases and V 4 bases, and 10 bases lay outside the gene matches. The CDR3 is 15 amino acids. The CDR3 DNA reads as TGTGCCAGCAGCTCCCGGAGCGGGAGAGTAGACGAGCAGTACTTC. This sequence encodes CASSSRSGRVDEQYF. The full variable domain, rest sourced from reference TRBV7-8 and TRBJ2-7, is GAGVSQSPRYKVAKRGQDVALRCDPISGHVSLFWYQQALGQGPEFLTYFQNEAQLDKSGLPSDRFFAERPEGSVSTLKIQRTQQEDSAVYLCASSSRSGRVDEQYFGPGTRLTVT.

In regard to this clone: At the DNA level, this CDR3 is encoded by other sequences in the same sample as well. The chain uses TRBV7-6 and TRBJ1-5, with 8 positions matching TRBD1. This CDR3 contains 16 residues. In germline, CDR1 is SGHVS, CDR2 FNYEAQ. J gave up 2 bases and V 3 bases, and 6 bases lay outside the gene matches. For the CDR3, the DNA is TGTGCCAGCAGCTTGAGGACAGGGCGAGGCAATCAGCCCCAGCATTTT. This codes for CASSLRTGRGNQPQHF. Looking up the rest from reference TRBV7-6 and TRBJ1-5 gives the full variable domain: GAGVSQSPRYKVTKRGQDVALRCDPISGHVSLYWYRQALGQGPEFLTYFNYEAQQDKSGLPNDRFSAERPEGSISTLTIQRTEQRDSAMYRCASSLRTGRGNQPQHFGDGTRLSIL.

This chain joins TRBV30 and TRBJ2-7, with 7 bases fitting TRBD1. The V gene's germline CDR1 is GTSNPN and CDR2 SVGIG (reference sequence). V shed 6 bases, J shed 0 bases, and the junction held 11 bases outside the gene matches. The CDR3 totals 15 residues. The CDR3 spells CACTTTGALSYEQYF. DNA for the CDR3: TGTGCCTGTACAACAACAGGGGCCCTCTCCTACGAGCAGTACTTC.

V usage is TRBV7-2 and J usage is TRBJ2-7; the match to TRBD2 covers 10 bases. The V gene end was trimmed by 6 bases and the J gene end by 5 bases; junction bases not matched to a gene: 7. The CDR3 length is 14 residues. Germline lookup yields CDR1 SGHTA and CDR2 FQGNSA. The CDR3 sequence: CASRLAGSINEQYF. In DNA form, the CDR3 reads TGTGCCAGCAGACTAGCGGGGAGTATCAACGAGCAGTACTTC.

The CDR3, as DNA: TGTGCCAGCAGTGAAGGAGGGGGAGAGGTAGATACGCAGTATTTT. Protein: CASSEGGGEVDTQYF. The V call is TRBV6-1, the J call TRBJ2-3; the D gene is possibly TRBD1 (6 bases). The CDR3 is 15 residues long. V shed 1 base and J shed 5 bases, with 13 bases lying between them. Germline lookup yields CDR1 MNHNS and CDR2 SASEGT.

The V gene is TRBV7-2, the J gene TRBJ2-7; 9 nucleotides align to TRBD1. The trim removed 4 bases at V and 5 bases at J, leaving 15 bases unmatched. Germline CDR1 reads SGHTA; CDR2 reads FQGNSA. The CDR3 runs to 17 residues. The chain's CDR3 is CASSSYPRDRVYDEQYF. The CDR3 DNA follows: TGTGCCAGCAGCTCCTACCCCAGGGACAGGGTGTACGACGAGCAGTACTTC.

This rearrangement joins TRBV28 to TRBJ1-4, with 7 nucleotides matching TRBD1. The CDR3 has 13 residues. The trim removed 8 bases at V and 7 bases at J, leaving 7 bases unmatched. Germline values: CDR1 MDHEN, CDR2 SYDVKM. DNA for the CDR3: TGTGCCAGCGTAGGGGCAGGGGGTGAAAAACTGTTTTTT. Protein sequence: CASVGAGGEKLFF.

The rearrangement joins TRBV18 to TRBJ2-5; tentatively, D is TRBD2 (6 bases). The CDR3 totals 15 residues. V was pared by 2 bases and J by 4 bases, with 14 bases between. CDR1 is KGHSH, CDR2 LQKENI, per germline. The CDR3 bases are TGTGCCAGCTCACCAGGGGCGACGGAGGGAGAGACCCAGTACTTC. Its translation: CASSPGATEGETQYF.

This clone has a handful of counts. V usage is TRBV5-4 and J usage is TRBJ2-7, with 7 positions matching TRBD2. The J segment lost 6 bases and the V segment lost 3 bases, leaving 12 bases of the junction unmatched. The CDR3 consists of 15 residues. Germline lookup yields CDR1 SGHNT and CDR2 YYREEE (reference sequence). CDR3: CASSWAAGVVVEQYF. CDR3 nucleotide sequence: TGTGCCAGCAGCTGGGCGGCGGGGGTAGTTGTCGAGCAGTACTTC.

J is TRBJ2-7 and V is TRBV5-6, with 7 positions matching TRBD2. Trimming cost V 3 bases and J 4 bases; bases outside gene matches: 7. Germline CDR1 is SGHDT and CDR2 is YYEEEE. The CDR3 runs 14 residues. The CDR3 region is CASSSGTTPYEQYF. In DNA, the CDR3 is TGTGCCAGCAGCTCCGGGACTACCCCATACGAGCAGTACTTC.

This CDR3 reads CASSYTGGEQYF. For the CDR3, the DNA is TGTGCCAGCAGCTACACAGGGGGCGAGCAGTACTTC. This chain connects TRBV5-8 to TRBJ2-7; TRBD1 aligns across 8 bases. Germline-derived CDR1 and CDR2 are SGHTS and YDEGEE. V dropped 3 bases and J dropped 6; count of bases not matched to a gene: 2. There are 12 residues in the CDR3.

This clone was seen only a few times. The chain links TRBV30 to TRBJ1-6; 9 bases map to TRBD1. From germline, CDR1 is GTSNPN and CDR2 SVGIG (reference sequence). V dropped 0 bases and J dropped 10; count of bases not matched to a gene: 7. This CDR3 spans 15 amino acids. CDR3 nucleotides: TGTGCCTGGAGTGTAGGACAGGGGCTGGGCTCACCCCTCCACTTT. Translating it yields CAWSVGQGLGSPLHF.

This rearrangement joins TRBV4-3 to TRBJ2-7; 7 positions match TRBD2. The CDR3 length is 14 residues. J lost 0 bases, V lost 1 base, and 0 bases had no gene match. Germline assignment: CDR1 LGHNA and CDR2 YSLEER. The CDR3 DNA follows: TGCGCCAGCAGCCAAGCGGGGGGCTCCTACGAGCAGTACTTC. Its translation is CASSQAGGSYEQYF.

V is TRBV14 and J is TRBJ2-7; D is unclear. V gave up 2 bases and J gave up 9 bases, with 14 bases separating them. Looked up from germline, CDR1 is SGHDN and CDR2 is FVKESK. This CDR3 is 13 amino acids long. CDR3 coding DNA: TGTGCCAGCAGCCAACAACGACAAAACGGGCAGTACTTC. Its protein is CASSQQRQNGQYF. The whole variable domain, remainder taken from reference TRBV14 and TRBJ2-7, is EAGVTQFPSHSVIEKGQTVTLRCDPISGHDNLYWYRRVMGKEIKFLLHFVKESKQDESGMPNNRFLAERTGGTYSTLKVQPAELEDSGVYFCASSQQRQNGQYFGPGTRLTVT.

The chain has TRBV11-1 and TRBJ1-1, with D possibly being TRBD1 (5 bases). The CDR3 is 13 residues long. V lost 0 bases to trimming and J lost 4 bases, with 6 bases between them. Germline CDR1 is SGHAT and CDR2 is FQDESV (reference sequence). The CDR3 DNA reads TGTGCCAGCAGCTTAGCGGGGGGCACTGAAGCTTTCTTT. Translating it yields CASSLAGGTEAFF.

The CDR3 spells CASTYYEQYF. CDR3 in DNA: TGCGCCAGCACTTACTACGAGCAGTACTTC. The chain uses TRBV10-1 and TRBJ2-7; no firm D call. The ends were cut back, 7 bases at V and 3 bases at J, with 4 bases in the middle. The CDR3 consists of 10 residues. Looked up from germline, CDR1 is WNHNN and CDR2 is SYGVQD (reference sequence).

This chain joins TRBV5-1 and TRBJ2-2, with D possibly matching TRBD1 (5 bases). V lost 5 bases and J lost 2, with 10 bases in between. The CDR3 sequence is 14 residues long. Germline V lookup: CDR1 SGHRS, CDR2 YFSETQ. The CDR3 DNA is TGCGCCAGCAGGACGACAGCTAACACCGGGGAGCTGTTTTTT. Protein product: CASRTTANTGELFF. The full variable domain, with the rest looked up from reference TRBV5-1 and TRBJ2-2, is KAGVTQTPRYLIKTRGQQVTLSCSPISGHRSVSWYQQTPGQGLQFLFEYFSETQRNKGNFPGRFSGRQFSNSRSEMNVSTLELGDSALYLCASRTTANTGELFFGEGSRLTVL.

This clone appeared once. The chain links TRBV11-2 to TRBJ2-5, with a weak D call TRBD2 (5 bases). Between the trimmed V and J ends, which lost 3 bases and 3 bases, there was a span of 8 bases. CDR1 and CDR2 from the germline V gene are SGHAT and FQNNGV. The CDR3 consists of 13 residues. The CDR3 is CASSFGEEETQYF. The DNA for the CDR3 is TGTGCCAGCAGCTTCGGGGAAGAAGAGACCCAGTACTTC.

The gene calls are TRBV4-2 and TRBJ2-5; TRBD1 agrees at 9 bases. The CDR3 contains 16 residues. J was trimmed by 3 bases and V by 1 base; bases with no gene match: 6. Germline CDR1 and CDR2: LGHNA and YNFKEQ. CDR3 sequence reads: CASSQGPQGAKETQYF. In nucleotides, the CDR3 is TGTGCCAGCAGCCAAGGCCCACAGGGGGCGAAAGAGACCCAGTACTTC.